Following are 28 T cell receptor beta chains from one sample sequenced in a study of human thymus T cells. Repertoires were generated with immunoSEQ multiplex PCR, while TCRdb's copy carries only in-frame clones and drops some. Among 35,000 to 55,000 clones, about 93% were seen once, and the ten largest hold over 0.1%. The specimen was blood. These receptors all stem from a boy under two years old with a congenital heart defect but otherwise immunologically healthy.

The rearrangement joins TRBV18 to TRBJ1-1, with 9 bases lining up with TRBD1. From germline, CDR1 is KGHSH and CDR2 LQKENI. The CDR3 covers 14 residues. The V gene end was trimmed by 0 bases and the J gene end by 4 bases; junction bases not matched to a gene: 0. CDR3 DNA sequence: TGTGCCAGCTCACCACCGGGACAGGGCACTGAAGCTTTCTTT. It specifies CASSPPGQGTEAFF.

The chain employs TRBV28 and TRBJ2-5; no definite D call. V dropped 3 bases and J dropped 2 bases, with 7 bases sitting between them. The CDR3 sequence is 13 residues long. CDR1 is MDHEN, CDR2 SYDVKM, per germline. The CDR3 sequence: CASSFTGQETQYF. The CDR3, as DNA: TGTGCCAGCAGTTTTACCGGACAAGAGACCCAGTACTTC.

The chain joins TRBV4-1 to TRBJ2-1; TRBD2 matches 8 bases. Trimming took 6 bases from V and 9 from J; bases not matched to a gene: 22. Looked up from germline, CDR1 is MGHRA and CDR2 is YSYEKL. CDR3 length: 18 amino acids. CDR3 amino acids: CASRPLGFPGSGVAEQFF. The CDR3, as DNA: TGCGCCAGCAGACCTTTGGGGTTCCCCGGTAGCGGGGTGGCTGAGCAGTTCTTC.

The chain uses TRBV28 and TRBJ2-2, with TRBD2 as a possible D gene (7 bases). The CDR3 extends over 16 amino acids. V gave up 2 bases and J gave up 5 bases, with 15 bases separating them. Germline-derived CDR1 and CDR2 are MDHEN and SYDVKM. The CDR3 here is CASSLMGGGGTGELFF. The CDR3 bases are TGTGCCAGCAGTTTAATGGGCGGGGGCGGAACCGGGGAGCTGTTTTTT.

In DNA form, the CDR3 reads TGTGCCAGCAGCTCCGTAGGCGGGAACACCGGGGAGCTGTTTTTT. Protein sequence: CASSSVGGNTGELFF. V is TRBV9 and J is TRBJ2-2; D uncertain. CDR3 length equals 15 residues. V was trimmed by 4 bases and J by 1 base, leaving 11 bases between them. Per the germline V gene, CDR1 is SGDLS and CDR2 is YYNGEE.

CDR3: CASSWGAGTDTQYF. CDR3 DNA sequence: TGTGCCAGCAGCTGGGGGGCAGGCACAGATACGCAGTATTTT. V and J are TRBV7-2 and TRBJ2-3; D is perhaps TRBD1 or TRBD2 (6 bases each). V lost 4 bases, J lost 1 base, and 9 bases lay in between. The CDR3 totals 14 residues. In germline, CDR1 is SGHTA, CDR2 FQGNSA.

In its sample, this clone was seen once. The chain employs TRBV6-5 and TRBJ2-5; 7 bases match TRBD2. Germline V gives CDR1 MNHEY, CDR2 SVGAGI. V lost 8 bases to trimming and J lost 5 bases; unmatched junction nucleotides: 5. The CDR3 spans 12 residues. CDR3 residues: CASGLVGETQYF. The CDR3 DNA sequence: TGTGCCAGCGGACTAGTGGGGGAGACCCAGTACTTC.

This chain uses TRBV5-1 with TRBJ2-1, with TRBD1 as a possible D gene (7 bases). CDR1 SGHRS and CDR2 YFSETQ come from the germline V gene. Trimming cost V 8 bases and J 6 bases, with 21 bases left between them. The CDR3 runs to 15 residues. The CDR3 loop reads CASRGGGSLSNEQFF. The CDR3 nucleotides read TGCGCCAGTCGAGGAGGGGGCTCTTTAAGCAATGAGCAGTTCTTC. The full variable domain, completed using reference TRBV5-1 and TRBJ2-1, is KAGVTQTPRYLIKTRGQQVTLSCSPISGHRSVSWYQQTPGQGLQFLFEYFSETQRNKGNFPGRFSGRQFSNSRSEMNVSTLELGDSALYLCASRGGGSLSNEQFFGPGTRLTVL.

J is TRBJ2-3 and V is TRBV5-1; the match to TRBD2 covers 9 bases. Germline trimming cut 0 bases from V and 2 bases from J; bases unmatched to any gene: 4. Germline-derived CDR1 and CDR2 are SGHRS and YFSETQ. The CDR3 extends over 16 amino acids. The CDR3 is CASSLASGGNTDTQYF. For the CDR3, the DNA is TGCGCCAGCAGCTTGGCAAGCGGGGGGAACACAGATACGCAGTATTTT.

The chain employs TRBV7-2 and TRBJ2-7; 15 bases line up with TRBD2. The J segment lost 4 bases and the V segment lost 5 bases, leaving 3 bases of the junction unmatched. From germline, CDR1 is SGHTA and CDR2 FQGNSA. This CDR3 has 15 residues. CDR3 sequence reads: CASSRGLAGGYEQYF. The CDR3, as DNA: TGTGCCAGCAGCCGGGGACTAGCGGGGGGATACGAGCAGTACTTC.

V is TRBV6-5 and J is TRBJ1-6, with TRBD1 matching over 8 bases. CDR1 MNHEY and CDR2 SVGAGI come from the germline V gene. The CDR3 consists of 15 residues. The ends lost 6 bases at V and 5 bases at J; junction bases unmatched: 6. The CDR3 nucleotides read TGTGCCAGCAGCCAGCAGGGGGCCGATAATTCACCCCTCCACTTT. It encodes CASSQQGADNSPLHF.

This rearrangement joins TRBV5-1 to TRBJ2-7; TRBD1 matches at 10 bases. Germline V gene data show CDR1 as SGHRS and CDR2 as YFSETQ. This CDR3 is 18 amino acids long. V lost 4 bases to trimming and J lost 1 base; unmatched junction nucleotides: 14. The CDR3 loop is CASSIRTGGIETSYEQYF. The CDR3 DNA reads as TGCGCCAGCAGCATCCGGACAGGGGGAATCGAAACTTCCTACGAGCAGTACTTC. The full variable domain, completed using reference TRBV5-1 and TRBJ2-7, is KAGVTQTPRYLIKTRGQQVTLSCSPISGHRSVSWYQQTPGQGLQFLFEYFSETQRNKGNFPGRFSGRQFSNSRSEMNVSTLELGDSALYLCASSIRTGGIETSYEQYFGPGTRLTVT.

The chain combines TRBV5-4 with TRBJ2-1, with 8 positions matching TRBD2. There are 14 residues in the CDR3. Trimming at V came to 6 bases and at J to 4 bases, leaving 6 bases not matched to a gene. CDR1 and CDR2 from the germline V gene are SGHNT and YYREEE (reference sequence). The CDR3 region is CASNPGGAYNEQFF. The CDR3 nucleotides read TGTGCCAGCAACCCCGGGGGGGCGTACAATGAGCAGTTCTTC.

The chain recombines TRBV6-5 with TRBJ2-3; the match to TRBD1 covers 11 bases. The germline V gene encodes CDR1 MNHEY and CDR2 SVGAGI. This CDR3 spans 15 amino acids. The J segment lost 4 bases and the V segment lost 0 bases, leaving 0 bases of the junction unmatched. CDR3 region: CASSYSGQGADTQYF. CDR3 nucleotide sequence: TGTGCCAGCAGTTACTCGGGACAGGGGGCAGATACGCAGTATTTT.

The rearrangement joins TRBV18 to TRBJ1-2; the D gene is possibly TRBD1 (6 bases). The CDR3 covers 16 residues. Looked up from germline, CDR1 is KGHSH and CDR2 is LQKENI. Trimming stripped 0 bases from V and 3 bases from J, with 14 bases between. The CDR3 sequence is CASSPPGGNPYYGYTF. For the CDR3, the DNA is TGTGCCAGCTCACCACCAGGGGGGAATCCCTACTATGGCTACACCTTC.

This clone was observed a handful of times. The V gene is TRBV30, the J gene TRBJ1-6, with 7 positions matching TRBD1. The CDR3 length is 14 residues. CDR1 and CDR2 from the germline V gene are GTSNPN and SVGIG (reference sequence). With V trimmed by 0 bases and J by 10 bases, 6 bases remained unmatched. The CDR3 bases are TGTGCCTGGAGTGTAAGGGGGCGCCGGTCACCCCTCCACTTT. Its translation: CAWSVRGRRSPLHF.

CDR3 nucleotides: TGCGCCAGCAGCTTGGGAGGGAGCCCTAGAGAGCAGTACTTC. This gives the protein CASSLGGSPREQYF. The chain carries TRBV5-1 and TRBJ2-7; D is perhaps TRBD2 (5 bases). Germline V gene data show CDR1 as SGHRS and CDR2 as YFSETQ. The CDR3 is 14 amino acids. Trimming removed 0 bases from V and 7 bases from J, with 14 bases in between.

The rearrangement joins TRBV28 to TRBJ2-7; D not certain. V was trimmed by 1 base and J by 5 bases, leaving 9 bases between them. The CDR3 consists of 13 residues. The germline CDR1 and CDR2 sequences are MDHEN and SYDVKM. The CDR3 here is CASSLSALDEQYF. The CDR3 nucleotides read TGTGCCAGCAGTTTATCCGCTCTAGACGAGCAGTACTTC. The full variable domain, in which reference TRBV28 and TRBJ2-7 provide the parts outside the CDR3, is DVKVTQSSRYLVKRTGEKVFLECVQDMDHENMFWYRQDPGLGLRLIYFSYDVKMKEKGDIPEGYSVSREKKERFSLILESASTNQTSMYLCASSLSALDEQYFGPGTRLTVT.

V and J are TRBV5-1 and TRBJ1-4; 7 nucleotides agree with TRBD1. The CDR3 length is 15 residues. The germline CDR1 and CDR2 sequences are SGHRS and YFSETQ. J was trimmed by 7 bases and V by 0 bases; bases with no gene match: 6. In DNA form, the CDR3 reads TGCGCCAGCAGCTTGGACAGGGGTAATGGTGAAAAACTGTTTTTT. Protein: CASSLDRGNGEKLFF.

The J gene is TRBJ2-7, the V gene TRBV5-1, with D possibly matching TRBD2 (5 bases). The CDR3 runs to 16 residues. The germline V and J ends were trimmed by 0 bases and 3 bases, with 16 bases remaining between them. Germline V CDR1 and CDR2: SGHRS, YFSETQ. In DNA form, the CDR3 reads TGCGCCAGCAGCTTGGGGTCCGGGGTCGGGCTCTACGAGCAGTACTTC. Translating gives CASSLGSGVGLYEQYF.

The CDR3 DNA reads as TGTGCCAGCAAGCGGGGGGGGATTTCAGATACGCAGTATTTT. Translation: CASKRGGISDTQYF. The chain employs TRBV2 and TRBJ2-3, with 10 bases aligning to TRBD2. Germline assignment: CDR1 SNHLY and CDR2 FYNNEI. The ends lost 7 bases at V and 4 bases at J; junction bases unmatched: 5. This CDR3 spans 14 amino acids.

The chain has TRBV6-6 and TRBJ1-1; D call uncertain. The germline V gene has CDR1 MNHNY and CDR2 SVGAGI (reference sequence). Trimming removed 2 bases at V and 0 bases at J, with 7 bases between. This CDR3 contains 14 residues. In DNA, the CDR3 is TGTGCCAGCAGTTACGAGGGCATGAACACTGAAGCTTTCTTT. Amino acid sequence: CASSYEGMNTEAFF.

V gene TRBV6-1 combines with J gene TRBJ2-3; no clear D. Trimming removed 7 bases at V and 6 bases at J, with 8 bases between. Germline V gene lookup returns CDR1 MNHNS and CDR2 SASEGT. The CDR3 runs to 11 residues. In DNA form, the CDR3 reads TGTGCCAGCAAAGCCGGGGATACGCAGTATTTT. Its translation: CASKAGDTQYF.

The CDR3 reads CSVDEGGDTQYF. In DNA, the CDR3 is TGCAGCGTTGATGAAGGGGGGGATACGCAGTATTTT. The gene calls are TRBV29-1 and TRBJ2-3; D may match TRBD1 or TRBD2 (6 bases each). CDR3 size: 12 residues. Trimming shortened V by 3 bases and J by 6 bases, and 10 bases separated the two germline ends. Germline lookup yields CDR1 SQVTM and CDR2 ANQGSEA.

With regard to this clone: The junction does not match germline at one end; this may be a read error. The chain recombines TRBV10-3 with TRBJ2-5; 8 nucleotides align to TRBD1. Germline assignment: CDR1 ENHRY and CDR2 SYGVKD. The CDR3 covers 13 residues. In nucleotides, the CDR3 is TGTGTCATCAGGGGACAGGTGGGGGAGACCCAGTACTTC. It specifies CVIRGQVGETQYF.

V is TRBV11-2 and J is TRBJ2-5, with D perhaps TRBD1 (6 bases). V was cut by 2 bases and J by 2 bases, with 12 bases left in between. The germline CDR1 and CDR2 sequences are SGHAT and FQNNGV. The length of the CDR3 is 15 residues. The CDR3 loop reads CASSLSPGVQETQYF. CDR3 DNA: TGTGCCAGCAGCTTAAGTCCAGGGGTTCAAGAGACCCAGTACTTC. Complete variable domain (other parts from reference TRBV11-2 and TRBJ2-5): EAGVAQSPRYKIIEKRQSVAFWCNPISGHATLYWYQQILGQGPKLLIQFQNNGVVDDSQLPKDRFSAERLKGVDSTLKIQPAKLEDSAVYLCASSLSPGVQETQYFGPGTRLLVL.

The V gene is TRBV5-1, the J gene TRBJ1-1, with 9 bases matching TRBD1. This CDR3 is 16 amino acids long. V lost 3 bases to trimming and J lost 5 bases; unmatched junction nucleotides: 11. CDR1 is SGHRS and CDR2 is YFSETQ in the germline V gene. CDR3: CASSSLQGAKGTEAFF. The CDR3 nucleotides are TGCGCCAGCAGCTCCTTACAGGGGGCGAAGGGTACTGAAGCTTTCTTT.

The chain is built from TRBV7-8 and TRBJ2-3; 14 bases are a match to TRBD2. The germline V gene encodes CDR1 SGHVS and CDR2 FQNEAQ. This CDR3 contains 17 residues. After removal of 5 bases from V and 5 bases from J, the junction contained 9 bases not matched to a gene. The CDR3: CASSALTSGGAGDTQYF. CDR3 DNA sequence: TGTGCCAGCAGCGCCCTGACTAGCGGGGGGGCAGGAGATACGCAGTATTTT. Complete variable domain (other parts from reference TRBV7-8 and TRBJ2-3): GAGVSQSPRYKVAKRGQDVALRCDPISGHVSLFWYQQALGQGPEFLTYFQNEAQLDKSGLPSDRFFAERPEGSVSTLKIQRTQQEDSAVYLCASSALTSGGAGDTQYFGPGTRLTVL.